These 11 T cell receptor beta chains were all obtained from the same sample, sequenced in a study of blood T cell repertoires in COVID-19. Here immunoSEQ multiplex PCR was the method, and the copy in TCRdb shows in-frame clones only, minus some. The sample contains around 63,000 clones, 88% of which appear only once. The sample consisted of peripheral blood. These receptors all come from a man aged 50-60 years with active COVID-19.

The chain joins TRBV9 to TRBJ2-2, with D perhaps TRBD2 (5 bases). Germline V gene data show CDR1 as SGDLS and CDR2 as YYNGEE. CDR3 size: 14 residues. V lost 1 base and J lost 4, with 8 bases in between. In DNA form, the CDR3 reads TGTGCCAGCAGCGTACTGGGGAGCACCGGGGAGCTGTTTTTT. Translation gives CASSVLGSTGELFF.

V is TRBV5-8 and J is TRBJ2-3; 9 nucleotides agree with TRBD1. The CDR3 totals 15 residues. The trim removed 4 bases at V and 3 bases at J, leaving 6 bases unmatched. Germline V gene sequence: CDR1 SGHTS, CDR2 YDEGEE. DNA for the CDR3: TGTGCCAGCAGCCCGGGGACAGGGAAGACAGATACGCAGTATTTT. Translating gives CASSPGTGKTDTQYF.

The chain is built from TRBV7-2 and TRBJ2-7; 7 nucleotides match TRBD1. Germline V lookup: CDR1 SGHTA, CDR2 FQGNSA. The CDR3 sequence is 12 residues long. Germline trimming cut 6 bases from V and 2 bases from J; bases unmatched to any gene: 1. The CDR3 sequence is CASSQGAYEQYF. As DNA, the CDR3 is TGTGCCAGCAGTCAGGGGGCCTACGAGCAGTACTTC.

The chain combines TRBV20-1 with TRBJ2-3; D unresolved. CDR3 size: 11 residues. Germline CDR1 is DFQATT and CDR2 is SNEGSKA (reference sequence). The V and J ends lost 3 bases and 7 bases respectively, with 8 bases between them. The CDR3 coding sequence is TGCAGTGCTAGTGATGCGAATACGCAGTATTTT. Translation gives CSASDANTQYF.

The V and J genes are TRBV5-4 and TRBJ2-7; 9 nucleotides agree with TRBD2. This CDR3 region has 15 residues. The V and J ends lost 7 bases and 0 bases, in that order; junction bases with no gene match: 8. Looked up from germline, CDR1 is SGHNT and CDR2 is YYREEE (reference sequence). The CDR3 sequence is CASHGSGGPSYEQYF. In nucleotides, the CDR3 is TGTGCCAGCCATGGGAGCGGGGGGCCCTCCTACGAGCAGTACTTC.

V is TRBV30 and J is TRBJ2-5; perhaps TRBD1 as D (6 bases). Trimming removed 5 bases at V and 2 bases at J, with 15 bases between. Looked up from germline, CDR1 is GTSNPN and CDR2 is SVGIG (reference sequence). The CDR3 consists of 14 residues. CDR3 nucleotides: TGTGCCTGGGTTGCTTGGGGGACACAAGAGACCCAGTACTTC. This encodes CAWVAWGTQETQYF.

The chain uses TRBV5-1 and TRBJ2-3, with TRBD2 matching over 8 bases. CDR1 is SGHRS, CDR2 YFSETQ, per germline. This CDR3 has 15 residues. V gave up 4 bases and J gave up 4 bases; unmatched junction bases: 8. The CDR3, as DNA: TGCGCCAGCAGCACTCGGGGGGGGCCGCCAGATACGCAGTATTTT. This encodes CASSTRGGPPDTQYF. The complete variable domain, with remaining parts taken from reference TRBV5-1 and TRBJ2-3, reads KAGVTQTPRYLIKTRGQQVTLSCSPISGHRSVSWYQQTPGQGLQFLFEYFSETQRNKGNFPGRFSGRQFSNSRSEMNVSTLELGDSALYLCASSTRGGPPDTQYFGPGTRLTVL.

The chain is built from TRBV11-2 and TRBJ1-1; D is unclear. This CDR3 has 13 amino acids. The germline gives CDR1 SGHAT, CDR2 FQNNGV. V shed 5 bases and J shed 2 bases, with 9 bases lying between them. The CDR3 DNA reads TGTGCCAGCAGCGCCCAGGATAACACTGAAGCTTTCTTT. Translated: CASSAQDNTEAFF.

This rearrangement joins TRBV5-6 to TRBJ2-5, with 10 bases identical to TRBD2. The CDR3 spans 18 residues. V was clipped by 2 bases and J by 4 bases; unmatched bases: 14. From germline, CDR1 is SGHDT and CDR2 YYEEEE. Written as DNA, the CDR3 is TGTGCCAGCAGCTTAATTCGGGCTAGCGGGGGCTCGGGAGAGACCCAGTACTTC. Its translation is CASSLIRASGGSGETQYF.

This chain links TRBV7-2 with TRBJ2-3; TRBD1 aligns across 9 bases. The germline gives CDR1 SGHTA, CDR2 FQGNSA. The CDR3 length is 15 residues. Germline trimming cut 3 bases from V and 1 base from J; bases unmatched to any gene: 2. CDR3: CASSFRTGGTDTQYF. In DNA form, the CDR3 reads TGTGCCAGCAGCTTTAGGACAGGGGGCACAGATACGCAGTATTTT.

This clone was seen only once. The chain is built from TRBV5-4 and TRBJ2-7; 8 nucleotides line up with TRBD1. Unmatched junction bases numbered 7, after V lost 4 bases and J lost 1 base. Germline V CDR1 and CDR2: SGHNT, YYREEE (reference sequence). The CDR3 totals 15 residues. CDR3 protein: CASSARQGRSYEQYF. The CDR3 DNA sequence: TGTGCCAGCAGCGCTCGACAGGGGAGGTCCTACGAGCAGTACTTC.